This passage covers 20 T cell receptor beta chains from one sample sequenced in a study of shared clonotypes between healthy human individuals. Clones were sequenced by immunoSEQ multiplex PCR, and TCRdb holds only the in-frame ones, with some missing. Among 1.6 million or so clones listed, approximately 98.5% were seen once. Source material: naive CD4+ T cells sorted from blood. Stated subset: CD45RA+ positively selected. These receptor sequences come from a young man in good health.

The rearrangement joins TRBV5-1 to TRBJ2-3, with 9 positions matching TRBD2. Germline values: CDR1 SGHRS, CDR2 YFSETQ. V lost 1 base and J lost 6; bases outside the gene matches: 6. This CDR3 spans 15 amino acids. CDR3 nucleotides: TGCGCCAGCAGCTTGCGGCGGGAGGGCCTGGATACGCAGTATTTT. Protein: CASSLRREGLDTQYF.

This sequence joins TRBV5-8 and TRBJ2-5; 9 bases line up with TRBD1. V was pared by 6 bases and J by 0 bases, with 6 bases of the junction left unmatched. CDR1 is SGHTS and CDR2 is YDEGEE in the germline V gene. CDR3 length equals 15 residues. The CDR3 sequence is CASNRDRGDQETQYF. Written as DNA, the CDR3 is TGTGCCAGCAACCGAGACAGGGGGGACCAAGAGACCCAGTACTTC. The variable domain in full, with the rest retrieved from reference TRBV5-8 and TRBJ2-5, is EAGVTQSPTHLIKTRGQQATLRCSPISGHTSVYWYQQALGLGLQFLLWYDEGEERNRGNFPPRFSGRQFPNYSSELNVNALELEDSALYLCASNRDRGDQETQYFGPGTRLLVL.

The CDR3 DNA follows: TGTGCCAGCAGTTCCGGGACAGGGGGTGAGACCCAGTACTTC. It codes for CASSSGTGGETQYF. This rearrangement joins TRBV6-6 to TRBJ2-5; TRBD1 agrees at 11 bases. The germline V gene encodes CDR1 MNHNY and CDR2 SVGAGI (reference sequence). The CDR3 contains 14 residues. J gave up 5 bases and V 4 bases, and 3 bases lay outside the gene matches.

The chain is built from TRBV5-1 and TRBJ2-7; 7 bases are shared with TRBD2. Germline CDR1 SGHRS, CDR2 YFSETQ. The CDR3 has 15 residues. Trimming at V came to 4 bases and at J to 7 bases, leaving 14 bases not matched to a gene. In nucleotides, the CDR3 is TGCGCCAGCAGCACTACCGGACTAGGGTTCGGGGAGCAGTACTTC. Its protein is CASSTTGLGFGEQYF.

This chain uses TRBV5-1 with TRBJ2-7, with D hard to call. The V gene lost 2 bases and the J gene lost 0 bases, with 15 bases spanning the gap. The CDR3 sequence is 16 residues long. The germline V gene has CDR1 SGHRS and CDR2 YFSETQ. The CDR3 bases are TGCGCCAGCAGCTTAGGGCGGAAGATAAGCTCCTACGAGCAGTACTTC. As protein: CASSLGRKISSYEQYF.

This chain links TRBV27 with TRBJ2-7, with 8 bases aligning to TRBD2. The CDR3 has 15 amino acids. V lost 3 bases and J lost 6; bases outside the gene matches: 10. The germline V gene has CDR1 MNHEY and CDR2 SMNVEV (reference sequence). For the CDR3, the DNA is TGTGCCAGCAGTTTGACCGGGACTAGTGACGGCGAGCAGTACTTC. Encoded protein: CASSLTGTSDGEQYF.

The CDR3 here is CASRVGAPVYEQYF. CDR3 DNA: TGCGCCAGCAGGGTGGGGGCACCAGTCTACGAGCAGTACTTC. This chain links TRBV10-2 with TRBJ2-7; a possible D gene is TRBD1 (6 bases). V was trimmed by 6 bases and J by 3 bases, leaving 15 bases between them. The CDR3 loop spans 14 amino acids. Germline V gives CDR1 WSHSY, CDR2 SAAADI.

This chain uses TRBV18 with TRBJ2-7, with 7 bases that match TRBD1. The V gene end was trimmed by 1 base and the J gene end by 3 bases; junction bases not matched to a gene: 6. CDR3 length: 15 residues. The V gene's germline CDR1 is KGHSH and CDR2 LQKENI. The CDR3 DNA is TGTGCCAGCTCACCACGGCAAGACAGGGTCTACGAGCAGTACTTC. Amino acids: CASSPRQDRVYEQYF.

For this clone: This CDR3 is also generated by other DNA sequences in the sample. This sequence joins TRBV29-1 and TRBJ2-6; unclear D gene. Looked up from germline, CDR1 is SQVTM and CDR2 is ANQGSEA. The V and J ends lost 3 bases and 1 base respectively, with 1 base between them. The CDR3 extends over 12 amino acids. The CDR3 sequence is CSVESGANVLTF. In DNA, the CDR3 is TGCAGCGTTGAGTCTGGGGCCAACGTCCTGACTTTC.

This clone was found once. This sequence joins TRBV28 and TRBJ2-6; TRBD1 agrees at 12 bases. The V segment lost 8 bases and the J segment 2 bases; nucleotides outside the gene matches: 7. There are 17 residues in the CDR3. Germline lookup yields CDR1 MDHEN and CDR2 SYDVKM. The CDR3 coding sequence is TGTGCCAGCTTACGGGACAGGGGGCGTACTGGGGCCAACGTCCTGACTTTC. This codes for CASLRDRGRTGANVLTF.

V usage is TRBV29-1 and J usage is TRBJ2-7; maybe TRBD2 (7 bases). Trimming removed 6 bases at V and 3 bases at J, with 15 bases between. The CDR3 runs to 13 residues. The germline V gene has CDR1 SQVTM and CDR2 ANQGSEA. For the CDR3, the DNA is TGCAGCGTACAGGGAGGGCCCTACTACGAGCAGTACTTC. It codes for CSVQGGPYYEQYF.

The chain is built from TRBV5-1 and TRBJ1-1; 7 bases map to TRBD1. Germline V CDR1 and CDR2: SGHRS, YFSETQ. V was clipped by 4 bases and J by 5 bases; unmatched bases: 23. This CDR3 spans 19 amino acids. CDR3 coding DNA: TGCGCCAGCAGCCCGTACAGTGGAGGGGGCCTTACTCTGAGTACTGAAGCTTTCTTT. Protein: CASSPYSGGGLTLSTEAFF.

The V gene is TRBV15, the J gene TRBJ2-2; 7 bases fit TRBD1. CDR3 length equals 16 residues. CDR1 and CDR2 (germline): LNHNV, YYDKDF (reference sequence). V trimming: 0 bases; J trimming: 5 bases; junction bases outside the gene matches: 6. The CDR3 is CATSREAQGWTGELFF. The CDR3 nucleotides read TGTGCCACCAGCAGAGAGGCACAGGGGTGGACCGGGGAGCTGTTTTTT.

CDR3 sequence: CASSQTYLSYEQYF. The CDR3 DNA reads TGTGCCAGCAGCCAGACTTATCTCTCCTACGAGCAGTACTTC. This chain uses TRBV9 with TRBJ2-7; D unclear. Per germline, CDR1 SGDLS and CDR2 YYNGEE. V lost 4 bases and J lost 0, with 11 bases in between. The CDR3 length is 14 residues. Full variable domain (outside the CDR3, taken from reference TRBV9 and TRBJ2-7): DSGVTQTPKHLITATGQRVTLRCSPRSGDLSVYWYQQSLDQGLQFLIQYYNGEERAKGNILERFSAQQFPDLHSELNLSSLELGDSALYFCASSQTYLSYEQYFGPGTRLTVT.

The chain employs TRBV28 and TRBJ1-1; 7 bases are shared with TRBD1. V shed 9 bases, J shed 4 bases, and the junction held 11 bases outside the gene matches. This CDR3 is built from 14 residues. Germline loops: CDR1 MDHEN, CDR2 SYDVKM. The CDR3 loop reads CASTSTGRATEAFF. The CDR3 DNA reads as TGTGCCAGTACCTCGACAGGGAGAGCCACTGAAGCTTTCTTT.

V usage is TRBV7-2 and J usage is TRBJ1-5; 8 nucleotides agree with TRBD1. Germline lookup yields CDR1 SGHTA and CDR2 FQGNSA. The V gene end was trimmed by 3 bases and the J gene end by 2 bases; junction bases not matched to a gene: 3. The CDR3 is 15 residues long. The CDR3 is CASSFRGHRNQPQHF. The CDR3 region has the DNA TGTGCCAGCAGCTTCAGGGGGCATCGCAATCAGCCCCAGCATTTT.

The chain recombines TRBV27 with TRBJ2-1; 10 bases agree with TRBD1. The length of the CDR3 is 12 residues. Germline V CDR1 and CDR2: MNHEY, SMNVEV (reference sequence). For the CDR3, the DNA is TGTCCTCGGGACAGGGGATACAATGAGCAGTTCTTC. Protein product: CPRDRGYNEQFF.

The J gene is TRBJ1-2, the V gene TRBV19; D gene ambiguous. The CDR3 runs to 14 residues. Looked up from germline, CDR1 is LNHDA and CDR2 is SQIVND (reference sequence). Trimming cost V 3 bases and J 6 bases, with 14 bases left between them. This CDR3 reads CASSIVLPGDGYTF. CDR3 bases: TGTGCCAGTAGTATCGTCTTACCCGGTGATGGCTACACCTTC.

The chain is built from TRBV5-8 and TRBJ2-1, with TRBD1 identical over 12 bases. Looked up from germline, CDR1 is SGHTS and CDR2 is YDEGEE. This CDR3 has 17 residues. V shed 9 bases and J 3 bases; nucleotides not matched to a gene: 13. As DNA, the CDR3 is TGTGCCATCCCGGGACAGGGGGCCCGCTCCTTCTACAATGAGCAGTTCTTC. This codes for CAIPGQGARSFYNEQFF.

The V call is TRBV7-8, the J call TRBJ2-2; D is perhaps TRBD1 or TRBD2 (5 bases each). This CDR3 is 16 amino acids long. Per germline, CDR1 SGHVS and CDR2 FQNEAQ. V was shortened by 5 bases and J by 2 bases, with 15 bases between the two germline ends. CDR3 nucleotides: TGTGCCAGCAGCCCCAGGGCCAGCGGCAACACCGGGGAGCTGTTTTTT. Translating gives CASSPRASGNTGELFF.